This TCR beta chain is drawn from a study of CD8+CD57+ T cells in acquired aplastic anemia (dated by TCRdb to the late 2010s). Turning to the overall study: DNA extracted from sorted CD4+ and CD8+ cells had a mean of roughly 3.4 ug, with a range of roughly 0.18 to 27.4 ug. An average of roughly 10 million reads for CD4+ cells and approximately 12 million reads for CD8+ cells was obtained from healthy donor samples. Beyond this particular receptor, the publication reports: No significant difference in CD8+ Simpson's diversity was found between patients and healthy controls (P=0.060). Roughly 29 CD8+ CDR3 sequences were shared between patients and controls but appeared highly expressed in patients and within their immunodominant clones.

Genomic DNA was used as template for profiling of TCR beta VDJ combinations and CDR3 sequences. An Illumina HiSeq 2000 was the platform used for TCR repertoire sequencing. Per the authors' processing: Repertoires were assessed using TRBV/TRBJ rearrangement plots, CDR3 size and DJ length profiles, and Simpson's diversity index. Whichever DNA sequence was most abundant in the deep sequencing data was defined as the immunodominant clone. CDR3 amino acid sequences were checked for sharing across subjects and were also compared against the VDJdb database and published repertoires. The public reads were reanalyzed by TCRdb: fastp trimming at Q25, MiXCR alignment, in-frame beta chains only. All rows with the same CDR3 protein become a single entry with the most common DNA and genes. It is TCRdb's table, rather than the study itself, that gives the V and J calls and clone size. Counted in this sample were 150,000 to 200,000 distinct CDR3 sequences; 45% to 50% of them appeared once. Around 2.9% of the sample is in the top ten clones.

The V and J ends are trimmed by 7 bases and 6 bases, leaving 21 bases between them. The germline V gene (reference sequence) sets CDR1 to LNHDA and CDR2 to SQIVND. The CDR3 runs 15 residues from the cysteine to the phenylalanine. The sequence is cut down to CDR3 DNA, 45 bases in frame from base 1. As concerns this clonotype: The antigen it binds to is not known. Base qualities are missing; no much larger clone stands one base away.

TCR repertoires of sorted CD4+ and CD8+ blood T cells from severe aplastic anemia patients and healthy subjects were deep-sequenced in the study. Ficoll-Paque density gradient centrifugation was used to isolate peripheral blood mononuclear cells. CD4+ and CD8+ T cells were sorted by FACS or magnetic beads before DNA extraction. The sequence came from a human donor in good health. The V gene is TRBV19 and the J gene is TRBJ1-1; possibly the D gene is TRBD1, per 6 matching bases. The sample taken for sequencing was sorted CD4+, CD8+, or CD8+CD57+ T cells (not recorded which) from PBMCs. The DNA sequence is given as TGTGCCAGTACCAACCCCACAGGGTCTACCTCTGAAGCTTTCTTT. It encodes CASTNPTGSTSEAFF.